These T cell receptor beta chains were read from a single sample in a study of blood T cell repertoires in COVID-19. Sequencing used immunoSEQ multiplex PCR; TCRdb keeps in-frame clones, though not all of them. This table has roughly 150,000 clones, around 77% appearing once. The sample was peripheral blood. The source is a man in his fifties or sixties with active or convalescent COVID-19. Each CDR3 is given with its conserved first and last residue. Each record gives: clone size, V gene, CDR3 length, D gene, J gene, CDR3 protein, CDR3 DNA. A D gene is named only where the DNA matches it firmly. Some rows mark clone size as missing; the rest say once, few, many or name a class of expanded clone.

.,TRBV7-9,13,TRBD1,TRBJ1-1,CASSFTGVTEAFF,TGTGCCAGCAGCTTTACAGGGGTGACTGAAGCTTTCTTT
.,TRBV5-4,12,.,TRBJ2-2,CASSLYTGELFF,TGTGCCAGCAGCCTCTACACCGGGGAGCTGTTTTTT
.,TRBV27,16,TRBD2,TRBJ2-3,CASSLGTSGFTDTQYF,TGTGCCAGCAGTTTGGGGACTAGCGGGTTCACAGATACGCAGTATTTT
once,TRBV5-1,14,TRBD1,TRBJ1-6,CASSHGDRNSPLHF,TGCGCCAGCAGCCATGGGGACAGAAATTCACCCCTCCACTTT
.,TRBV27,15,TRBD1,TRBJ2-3,CASTSTGGSADTQYF,TGTGCCAGCACCTCAACAGGGGGGTCGGCAGATACGCAGTATTTT
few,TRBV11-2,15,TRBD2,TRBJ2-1,CASSLAGGRYNEQFF,TGTGCCAGCAGCTTAGCGGGAGGAAGGTACAATGAGCAGTTCTTC
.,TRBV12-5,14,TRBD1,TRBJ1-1,CASGPQGVNTEAFF,TGTGCTAGTGGCCCACAGGGGGTGAACACTGAAGCTTTCTTT
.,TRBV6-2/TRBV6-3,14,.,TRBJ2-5,CASSDTGGEETQYF,TGTGCCAGCAGTGACACAGGGGGGGAAGAGACCCAGTACTTC
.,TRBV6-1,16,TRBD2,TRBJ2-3,CASSETSGAGTDTQYF,TGTGCCAGCAGTGAAACTAGCGGGGCTGGCACAGATACGCAGTATTTT
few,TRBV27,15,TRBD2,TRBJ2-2,CASSLLAGVVGELFF,TGTGCCAGCAGTTTGCTAGCGGGAGTAGTCGGGGAGCTGTTTTTT
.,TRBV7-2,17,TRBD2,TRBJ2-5,CASSLRPAGRLGETQYF,TGTGCCAGCAGCTTACGACCAGCGGGACGACTTGGAGAGACCCAGTACTTC
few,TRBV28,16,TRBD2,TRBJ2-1,CASSVGLAGTYNEQFF,TGTGCCAGCAGTGTGGGACTAGCGGGAACATACAATGAGCAGTTCTTC
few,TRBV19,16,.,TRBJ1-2,CASSISFQGRSYGYTF,TGTGCCAGTAGTATATCCTTCCAGGGGCGGAGCTATGGCTACACCTTC
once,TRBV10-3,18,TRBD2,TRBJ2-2,CAISESGSGRAGTGELFF,TGTGCCATCAGTGAATCGGGGAGCGGGAGGGCCGGAACCGGGGAGCTGTTTTTT
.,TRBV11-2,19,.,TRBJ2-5,CASSLARSRSPIVQETQYF,TGTGCCAGCAGCTTAGCGCGGTCTCGCAGCCCGATAGTTCAAGAGACCCAGTACTTC
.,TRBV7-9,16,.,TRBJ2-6,CASSVGSGAGANVLTF,TGTGCCAGCAGCGTCGGGTCTGGGGCAGGGGCCAACGTCCTGACTTTC
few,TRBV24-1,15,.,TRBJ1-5,CATSDATGDNQPQHF,TGTGCCACCAGTGACGCGACAGGTGACAATCAGCCCCAGCATTTT
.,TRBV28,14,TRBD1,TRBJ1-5,CASSPQQGIQPQHF,TGTGCCAGCAGTCCCCAACAGGGGATTCAGCCCCAGCATTTT
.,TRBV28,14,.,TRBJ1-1,CASSHGVGISEAFF,TGTGCCAGCAGTCACGGGGTCGGGATCTCTGAAGCTTTCTTT
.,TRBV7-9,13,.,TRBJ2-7,CASSLAGASEQYF,TGTGCCAGCAGCTTAGCTGGAGCGTCCGAGCAGTACTTC
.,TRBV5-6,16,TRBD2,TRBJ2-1,CASSSTSGRARDEQFF,TGTGCCAGCAGCTCCACTAGCGGGAGGGCCAGGGATGAGCAGTTCTTC
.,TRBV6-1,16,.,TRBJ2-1,CASSEVGGVGSDEQFF,TGTGCCAGCAGTGAAGTCGGAGGGGTGGGGTCTGATGAGCAGTTCTTC
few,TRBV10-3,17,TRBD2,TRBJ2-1,CAISSGLAGNKFGEQFF,TGTGCCATCAGTTCGGGACTAGCGGGAAATAAATTTGGTGAGCAGTTCTTC
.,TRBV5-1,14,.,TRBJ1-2,CASSLPRADYGYTF,TGCGCCAGCAGCCTCCCCAGGGCCGACTATGGCTACACCTTC
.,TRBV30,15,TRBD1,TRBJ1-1,CAWSAHRGADTEAFF,TGTGCCTGGAGTGCGCACAGGGGTGCGGACACTGAAGCTTTCTTT
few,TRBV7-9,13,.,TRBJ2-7,CASSHRGTYEQYF,TGTGCCAGCAGCCATAGGGGAACCTACGAGCAGTACTTC
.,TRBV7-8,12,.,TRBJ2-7,CASSYYRRTVDF,TGTGCCAGCAGCTATTACAGGCGTACTGTGGACTTC